The TCR beta chain under discussion was sequenced for a study of blood T cell repertoires in COVID-19. For the study at large: Italy, Spain and the United States were the sources of the convalescent and acute COVID-19 samples. PBMCs, B-cell-depleted T cells, or T cells were the source of the cDNA or gDNA that made up the material.

This CDR3 has 15 amino acids. V shed 1 base, J shed 4 bases, and the junction held 3 bases outside the gene matches. From germline, CDR1 is MGHRA and CDR2 YSYEKL. Original methodology: Reference gene primer amplification yielded estimated nucleated cell counts. Using immunoSEQ multiplex PCR, the repertoire was profiled, and TCRdb retains in-frame clones only, with some absent. That table supplies the V and J calls and clone size; D and trimming were determined from the DNA. The repertoire holds roughly 230,000 clones, with about 83% as singletons. The origin of this receptor is a man aged 40-49 years with active or convalescent COVID-19. Sequencing input: peripheral blood. The chain links TRBV4-1 to TRBJ1-2, with 10 bases identical to TRBD1. The DNA for the CDR3 is TGCGCCAGCAGCCAAGGACAGGGGGCGAGCTATGGCTACACCTTC. This gives the protein CASSQGQGASYGYTF.